The 29 T cell receptor beta chains given below trace back to one sample, sequenced in a study of vaccination and CD4 T cells after COVID-19. Oncomine TCR Beta short-read sequencing was applied to DNA from cultured CD4+ T cells. TCRdb redid the calling of the PCR reads with MiXCR, one entry per CDR3 protein. The profile shows more than 9,000 distinct CDR3 sequences, around two fifths of them singletons. Treatment in this sample: roughly nine-day PBMC culture with coronavirus spike peptide pools or control peptides (ViraFEST assay). No cognate antigen is known for these TCRs. Sample: cultured CD4+ T cells from blood. All receptors derive from a human donor with COVID-19.

This clonotype was observed a single time. The gene calls are TRBV5-1 and TRBJ1-3; D might be TRBD1 (6 bases). V was shortened by 4 bases and J by 6 bases, with 11 bases between the two germline ends. The CDR3 extends over 13 amino acids. Germline CDR1 SGHRS, CDR2 YFSETQ. The CDR3 nucleotides read TGCGCCAGCAGCCACGACAGGCAAAACACCATATATTTT. Amino acid sequence: CASSHDRQNTIYF. Filled out from reference TRBV5-1 and TRBJ1-3, the complete variable domain reads KAGVTQTPRYLIKTRGQQVTLSCSPISGHRSVSWYQQTPGQGLQFLFEYFSETQRNKGNFPGRFSGRQFSNSRSEMNVSTLELGDSALYLCASSHDRQNTIYFGEGSWLTVV.

DNA of the CDR3: TGTGCCAGCAGCTTACTTCGGGGGGCAAACACCGGGGAGCTGTTTTTT. Protein product: CASSLLRGANTGELFF. The chain carries TRBV7-3 and TRBJ2-2; perhaps TRBD2 as D (7 bases). V was pared by 2 bases and J by 2 bases, with 12 bases between. The CDR3 runs 16 residues. Germline CDR1 is SGHTA and CDR2 is FQGTGA. The full variable domain, in which reference TRBV7-3 and TRBJ2-2 provide the parts outside the CDR3, is GAGVSQTPSNKVTEKGKYVELRCDPISGHTALYWYRQSLGQGPEFLIYFQGTGAADDSGLPNDRFFAVRPEGSVSTLKIQRTERGDSAVYLCASSLLRGANTGELFFGEGSRLTVL.

In its sample, this clonotype was seen a few times. V and J are TRBV7-9 and TRBJ2-6; either TRBD1 or TRBD2 may supply D (6 bases each). Germline CDR1 reads SEHNR; CDR2 reads FQNEAQ (reference sequence). The CDR3 is 19 residues long. Trimming removed 1 base from V and 0 bases from J, with 16 bases in between. The DNA of the CDR3 is TGTGCCAGCAGCTTAGGGGGGCTGGGACTGGTCTCTGGGGCCAACGTCCTGACTTTC. Amino acid sequence: CASSLGGLGLVSGANVLTF.

This clonotype was picked up one time. Here the CDR3 reads CASSPPSRGSYYGYTF. The CDR3, as DNA: TGTGCCAGCAGCCCCCCGAGCAGGGGATCTTACTATGGCTACACCTTC. J is TRBJ1-2 and V is TRBV3-1; D perhaps matches TRBD1 (6 bases). The CDR3 sequence is 16 residues long. Germline assignment: CDR1 LGHDT and CDR2 YNNKEL (reference sequence). The V gene lost 4 bases and the J gene lost 3 bases, with 18 bases spanning the gap.

This clonotype was detected a few times. J is TRBJ2-7 and V is TRBV7-2; 8 nucleotides line up with TRBD1. Trimming took 5 bases from V and 3 from J; bases not matched to a gene: 6. The germline V gene encodes CDR1 SGHTA and CDR2 FQGNSA. The CDR3 has 14 residues. This chain's CDR3 is CASSPSRGLYEQYF. The DNA of the CDR3 is TGTGCCAGCAGCCCTTCCAGGGGGCTCTACGAGCAGTACTTC.

The chain joins TRBV30 to TRBJ2-7; tentatively, D is TRBD1 (5 bases). This CDR3 is built from 12 residues. V was pared by 4 bases and J by 5 bases, with 12 bases between. Looked up from germline, CDR1 is GTSNPN and CDR2 is SVGIG (reference sequence). CDR3 bases: TGTGCCTGGACACTGGACACGAACGAGCAGTACTTC. Amino acid sequence: CAWTLDTNEQYF.

A few counts support this clonotype. The chain employs TRBV20-1 and TRBJ2-1; D is perhaps TRBD1 or TRBD2 (6 bases each). This CDR3 region has 16 residues. Per the germline V gene, CDR1 is DFQATT and CDR2 is SNEGSKA (reference sequence). CDR3 bases: TGCAGCAGCCAAACCCGAGGGGGGTTCGGCTACAATGAGCAGTTCTTC. Its translation: CSSQTRGGFGYNEQFF.

The rearrangement joins TRBV7-9 to TRBJ2-7; TRBD1 matches at 8 bases. Germline V gene sequence: CDR1 SEHNR, CDR2 FQNEAQ (reference sequence). The CDR3 is 14 amino acids. The V segment lost 4 bases and the J segment 5 bases; nucleotides outside the gene matches: 7. CDR3: CASSSRQGNNEQYF. CDR3 sequence (DNA): TGTGCCAGCAGCTCGCGACAGGGGAACAACGAGCAGTACTTC.

This clonotype was observed a handful of times. This rearrangement joins TRBV7-3 to TRBJ2-1, with no clear D. This CDR3 has 14 amino acids. Deletions cut 1 base from V and 6 bases from J, with 10 bases between. The germline gives CDR1 SGHTA, CDR2 FQGTGA. CDR3 residues: CASSLKAGPNEQFF. In nucleotides, the CDR3 is TGTGCCAGCAGCTTAAAGGCCGGGCCCAATGAGCAGTTCTTC.

The chain carries TRBV7-2 and TRBJ2-7; possible D gene TRBD1, 5 bases. CDR1 and CDR2 (germline): SGHTA, FQGNSA. This CDR3 contains 15 residues. The germline V and J ends were trimmed by 2 bases and 4 bases, with 15 bases remaining between them. The CDR3 region has the DNA TGTGCCAGCAGCTTACGTGGGGCCATTCTGTACGAGCAGTACTTC. Translating it yields CASSLRGAILYEQYF.

This rearrangement joins TRBV19 to TRBJ2-3; 10 positions agree with TRBD2. J lost 4 bases, V lost 6 bases, and 13 bases had no gene match. Germline V gene data show CDR1 as LNHDA and CDR2 as SQIVND (reference sequence). This CDR3 has 17 amino acids. The CDR3: CASSPMERGGQADTQYF. In DNA form, the CDR3 reads TGTGCCAGTAGCCCCATGGAGCGGGGGGGCCAGGCAGATACGCAGTATTTT.

This clonotype has just one count. This chain connects TRBV20-1 to TRBJ2-1; D unclear. CDR3 size: 15 residues. Trimming took 4 bases from V and 6 from J, leaving 19 bases between them. The germline V gene has CDR1 DFQATT and CDR2 SNEGSKA (reference sequence). As DNA, the CDR3 is TGCAGTGCTAAACCGGGTTCCGGAATGGGCAATGAGCAGTTCTTC. It specifies CSAKPGSGMGNEQFF.

The gene calls are TRBV5-1 and TRBJ1-1; 12 positions agree with TRBD1. Germline-derived CDR1 and CDR2 are SGHRS and YFSETQ. Unmatched junction bases numbered 8, after V lost 4 bases and J lost 4 bases. CDR3 length: 16 amino acids. The CDR3 nucleotides read TGCGCCAGCAGCGCATCGGGACAGGGGGCGGTCACTGAAGCTTTCTTT. It encodes CASSASGQGAVTEAFF. The whole variable domain, remainder taken from reference TRBV5-1 and TRBJ1-1, is KAGVTQTPRYLIKTRGQQVTLSCSPISGHRSVSWYQQTPGQGLQFLFEYFSETQRNKGNFPGRFSGRQFSNSRSEMNVSTLELGDSALYLCASSASGQGAVTEAFFGQGTRLTVV.

This clonotype turned up a few times. This chain joins TRBV15 and TRBJ1-1; tentative D call: TRBD1 (5 bases). The CDR3 has 12 residues. The germline CDR1 and CDR2 sequences are LNHNV and YYDKDF (reference sequence). Trimming removed 5 bases from V and 6 bases from J, with 10 bases in between. The CDR3 region has the DNA TGTGCCACCAGCCCATGGGGGGCTGAAGCTTTCTTT. Amino acids: CATSPWGAEAFF.

This clonotype was counted only a few times. The CDR3 bases are TGTGCCAGTAGTCCAGCCGGGACAGCGTACGAGCAGTACTTC. Its protein is CASSPAGTAYEQYF. The V gene is TRBV19, the J gene TRBJ2-7; 7 bases align to TRBD1. Germline lookup yields CDR1 LNHDA and CDR2 SQIVND (reference sequence). The junction had 8 bases not matched to a gene; V was cut back by 5 bases and J by 4 bases. This CDR3 has 14 amino acids.

The rearrangement uses TRBV15 and TRBJ1-5, with 8 bases fitting TRBD1. The length of the CDR3 is 15 residues. Germline-derived CDR1 and CDR2 are LNHNV and YYDKDF (reference sequence). V was pared by 6 bases and J by 0 bases, with 4 bases of the junction left unmatched. CDR3 amino acids: CATRATGDSNQPQHF. The CDR3 coding sequence is TGTGCCACCAGAGCGACAGGGGATAGCAATCAGCCCCAGCATTTT. The whole variable domain, remainder taken from reference TRBV15 and TRBJ1-5, is DAMVIQNPRYQVTQFGKPVTLSCSQTLNHNVMYWYQQKSSQAPKLLFHYYDKDFNNEADTPDNFQSRRPNTSFCFLDIRSPGLGDTAMYLCATRATGDSNQPQHFGDGTRLSIL.

The rearrangement joins TRBV27 to TRBJ1-2; possible D gene TRBD1, 5 bases. Germline CDR1 reads MNHEY; CDR2 reads SMNVEV (reference sequence). V dropped 2 bases and J dropped 7 bases, with 11 bases sitting between them. The CDR3 spans 13 residues. CDR3 amino acids: CASSLTQGGGYTF. The CDR3 region has the DNA TGTGCCAGCAGTTTAACCCAGGGAGGTGGCTACACCTTC.

This clonotype was picked up a small number of times. The chain joins TRBV7-2 to TRBJ1-6; D remains ambiguous. V lost 1 base and J lost 9, with 7 bases in between. Germline assignment: CDR1 SGHTA and CDR2 FQGNSA. The CDR3 sequence is 13 residues long. The CDR3 region has the DNA TGTGCCAGCAGCTTAGGGTTTACTTCACCCCTCCACTTT. Its protein product is CASSLGFTSPLHF.

This rearrangement joins TRBV11-3 to TRBJ2-7; 8 bases are shared with TRBD1. After removal of 7 bases from V and 5 bases from J, the junction contained 10 bases not matched to a gene. The CDR3 is 14 residues long. The germline gives CDR1 SGHNT, CDR2 YENEEA. DNA for the CDR3: TGTGCCAGCACAGGGACGCAGGGGGCCAACGAGCAGTACTTC. Its translation is CASTGTQGANEQYF.

This clonotype occurred once. The chain uses TRBV20-1 and TRBJ2-1; 14 bases align to TRBD2. This CDR3 is built from 13 residues. Unmatched junction bases numbered 4, after V lost 6 bases and J lost 9 bases. CDR1 DFQATT and CDR2 SNEGSKA come from the germline V gene (reference sequence). This chain's CDR3 is CSATGLAGGEQFF. The CDR3 DNA reads as TGCAGTGCAACCGGACTAGCGGGGGGTGAGCAGTTCTTC.

This clonotype was counted between two and nine times. The J gene is TRBJ2-4, the V gene TRBV5-1, with D possibly being TRBD1 (6 bases). The CDR3 runs to 14 residues. The V gene's germline CDR1 is SGHRS and CDR2 YFSETQ. The V end lost 7 bases, the J end lost 0 bases, and 11 bases lay between the germline ends. This chain's CDR3 is CASAQDRAKNIQYF. CDR3 DNA: TGCGCCAGCGCACAGGACAGAGCCAAAAACATTCAGTACTTC. The complete variable domain, with remaining parts taken from reference TRBV5-1 and TRBJ2-4, reads KAGVTQTPRYLIKTRGQQVTLSCSPISGHRSVSWYQQTPGQGLQFLFEYFSETQRNKGNFPGRFSGRQFSNSRSEMNVSTLELGDSALYLCASAQDRAKNIQYFGAGTRLSVL.

In this sample, this clonotype turned up a few times. The chain combines TRBV20-1 with TRBJ2-7; D possibly corresponds to TRBD1 (5 bases). The germline gives CDR1 DFQATT, CDR2 SNEGSKA (reference sequence). This CDR3 has 14 amino acids. V lost 0 bases to trimming and J lost 0 bases, with 9 bases between them. The CDR3 reads CSARDQGASYEQYF. The CDR3 DNA follows: TGCAGTGCTAGAGACCAGGGCGCCTCCTACGAGCAGTACTTC.

The V and J genes are TRBV12-3 or TRBV12-4 and TRBJ1-4; tentatively, D is TRBD1 (5 bases). V was trimmed by 3 bases and J by 8 bases, leaving 13 bases between them. This CDR3 comprises 14 residues. CDR3 region: CASSFGGGSEKLFF. As DNA, the CDR3 is TGTGCCAGCAGTTTTGGGGGGGGAAGCGAAAAACTGTTTTTT.

This chain uses TRBV11-2 with TRBJ1-4; no definite D call. Trimming took off 1 base at V and 2 bases at J, with 8 bases between the two ends. CDR3 size: 15 residues. Germline V lookup: CDR1 SGHAT, CDR2 FQNNGV. DNA of the CDR3: TGTGCCAGCAGCTTAGGTCCAGCCACTAATGAAAAACTGTTTTTT. Residues: CASSLGPATNEKLFF.

The sample holds a few counts of this clonotype. This chain connects TRBV15 to TRBJ1-5; D may be TRBD1 (6 bases). V was clipped by 1 base and J by 3 bases, with 13 bases between them. Germline-derived CDR1 and CDR2 are LNHNV and YYDKDF (reference sequence). This CDR3 region has 16 residues. CDR3 protein: CATSRGGTPDNQPQHF. CDR3 DNA: TGTGCCACCAGCAGAGGTGGGACACCCGACAATCAGCCCCAGCATTTT.

This clonotype was observed a handful of times. The J gene is TRBJ2-2, the V gene TRBV7-8; 12 positions agree with TRBD2. Germline V CDR1 and CDR2: SGHVS, FQNEAQ. The CDR3 loop spans 16 amino acids. J was trimmed by 3 bases and V by 2 bases; bases with no gene match: 1. CDR3 amino acids: CASSLLAGGHTGELFF. In DNA form, the CDR3 reads TGTGCCAGCAGCTTACTAGCGGGGGGGCACACCGGGGAGCTGTTTTTT.

This clonotype has more than one count but fewer than ten. The chain has TRBV7-2 and TRBJ2-2; 8 nucleotides agree with TRBD2. The junction had 1 base not matched to a gene; V was cut back by 0 bases and J by 4 bases. This CDR3 is 15 amino acids long. Per the germline V gene, CDR1 is SGHTA and CDR2 is FQGNSA. Here the CDR3 reads CASSLASGVTGELFF. The CDR3 nucleotides are TGTGCCAGCAGCTTAGCTAGCGGGGTCACCGGGGAGCTGTTTTTT. Based on the CDR3 plus reference TRBV7-2 and TRBJ2-2, the full variable domain is GAGVSQSPSNKVTEKGKDVELRCDPISGHTALYWYRQSLGQGLEFLIYFQGNSAPDKSGLPSDRFSAERTGGSVSTLTIQRTQQEDSAVYLCASSLASGVTGELFFGEGSRLTVL.

The rearrangement uses TRBV19 and TRBJ2-6; 10 bases line up with TRBD1. V trimming: 4 bases; J trimming: 3 bases; junction bases outside the gene matches: 12. Germline CDR1 and CDR2: LNHDA and SQIVND (reference sequence). The CDR3 extends over 19 amino acids. CDR3 loop: CASSTPPGQGSIGANVLTF. DNA of the CDR3: TGTGCCAGTAGTACCCCCCCGGGACAGGGGAGTATTGGGGCCAACGTCCTGACTTTC.

The rearrangement joins TRBV18 to TRBJ2-5, with D maybe TRBD2 (5 bases). The germline CDR1 and CDR2 sequences are KGHSH and LQKENI. V shed 2 bases and J shed 5 bases, with 12 bases lying between them. The CDR3 consists of 14 residues. The CDR3 region is CASSPFSGEETQYF. Written as DNA, the CDR3 is TGTGCCAGCTCACCATTCTCCGGGGAGGAGACCCAGTACTTC.